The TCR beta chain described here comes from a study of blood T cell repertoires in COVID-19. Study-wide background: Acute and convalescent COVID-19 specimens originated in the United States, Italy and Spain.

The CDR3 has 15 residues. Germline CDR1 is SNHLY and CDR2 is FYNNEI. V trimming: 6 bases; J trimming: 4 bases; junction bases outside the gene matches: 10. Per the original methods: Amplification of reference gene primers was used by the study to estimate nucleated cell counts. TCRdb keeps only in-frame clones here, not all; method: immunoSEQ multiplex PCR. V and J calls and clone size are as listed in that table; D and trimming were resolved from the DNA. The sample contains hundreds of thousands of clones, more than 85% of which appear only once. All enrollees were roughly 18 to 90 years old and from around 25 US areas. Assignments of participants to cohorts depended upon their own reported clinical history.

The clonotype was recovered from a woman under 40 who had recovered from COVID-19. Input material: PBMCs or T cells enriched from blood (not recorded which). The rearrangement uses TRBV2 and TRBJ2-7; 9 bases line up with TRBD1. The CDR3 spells CASRYRDRVDYEQYF. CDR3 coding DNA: TGTGCCAGCAGATACCGGGACAGGGTGGATTACGAGCAGTACTTC.